This T cell receptor beta chain was retrieved from a study of identical twins. Study-level results: Analyses of zero insertions could be partly confounded by invariant MAIT and iNKT cells. Cord blood beta clonotypes present at high abundance carried fewer insertions; no such pattern appeared in memory repertoires. Instead of following the same donors, the conclusions were based on cross-sectional statistical analysis.

Per the germline V gene, CDR1 is SGHTA and CDR2 is FQGNSA. The CDR3 runs to 14 residues. Trimming pared 1 base from V and 9 bases from J, leaving 10 bases between. This clonotype was detected a few times. The antigen is not known. In TCRdb, the 5' RACE reads were re-called with MiXCR into one record per CDR3 protein. The sample includes approximately 680,000 distinct CDR3 sequences, about 7% seen only once; the top ten take approximately 1.5%. These data are also associated with another study on yellow fever vaccine responses in identical twins.

The chain carries TRBV7-2 and TRBJ1-6; D might be TRBD1 (5 bases). Sequencing was performed on PBMCs. The sequence derives from a woman aged 18-30 years in good health. The CDR3 sequence is CASSLVAGFSPLHF. The DNA of the CDR3 is TGTGCCAGCAGCTTAGTGGCAGGGTTTTCACCCCTCCACTTT.